This T cell receptor (beta chain) was recorded in a study of T cells in Graves' hyperthyroidism and ophthalmopathy. Study observations and caveats: Clonotypes that were expanded in thyroid above 0.001 mostly appeared in blood too.

At least ten counts were recorded for this clonotype. Antigen: not known. Germline V CDR1 and CDR2: MGHRA, YSYEKL. V was clipped by 4 bases and J by 3 bases; unmatched bases: 9. The CDR3 covers 16 residues. What was amplified from RNA transcripts were TCR beta CDR3 regions. When the TCR CDR3 underwent first-round RT-PCR, the HTBI primer set was used. TCRdb fed the multiplex PCR reads into MiXCR, producing one record per CDR3 protein. This sample has some 370,000 distinct CDR3 sequences; over 12% occur once, and the top ten carry approximately 29%. The source is a man aged 50 to 60 with Graves' ophthalmopathy. V and J are TRBV4-1 and TRBJ2-3, with 8 bases that match TRBD2. The sample consisted of blood. The CDR3 is CASSLHVAGLTDTQYF. For the CDR3, the DNA is TGCGCCAGCAGCCTTCATGTAGCGGGGTTAACAGATACGCAGTATTTT.